Listed below are T cell receptor beta chains from one sample, sequenced in a study of blood T cell repertoires in COVID-19. Sequenced by immunoSEQ multiplex PCR; TCRdb stores in-frame clones only, minus some. The sample contains 150,000 to 200,000 clones, 77% of which appear only once. The sample comprised peripheral blood. The origin of the receptors is a man in his 70s with acute or convalescent COVID-19. Each CDR3 is given with its conserved first and last residue. The D gene is left open where the match is weak. Where a row states a size, it is once, few, many or the class of an expanded clone; other rows omit it.

>TRBV9|once|TRBD2|TRBJ2-1|16
CASSVGASGTYNEQFF
TGTGCCAGCAGCGTAGGGGCTAGCGGAACATACAATGAGCAGTTCTTC
>TRBV2|NA|NA|TRBJ2-7|13
CASRPLGPYEQYF
TGTGCCAGCAGGCCCCTAGGCCCCTACGAGCAGTACTTC
>TRBV10-3|NA|NA|TRBJ2-6|15
CAISVSGRGANVLTF
TGTGCCATCAGTGTCAGTGGGCGTGGGGCCAACGTCCTGACTTTC
>TRBV12-3/TRBV12-4|medium-sized|TRBD1|TRBJ2-5|13
CASSEGTGRTQYF
TGTGCCAGCAGTGAGGGGACAGGGAGGACCCAGTACTTC
>TRBV5-1|NA|TRBD1|TRBJ1-2|15
CASSGPQGAGYGYTF
TGCGCCAGCAGCGGCCCGCAGGGGGCAGGATATGGCTACACCTTC
>TRBV20-1|NA|TRBD2|TRBJ2-3|14
CSASFGLVADTQYF
TGCAGTGCTAGTTTCGGACTAGTAGCAGATACGCAGTATTTT
>TRBV5-1|few|TRBD1|TRBJ1-2|13
CASSPGGPYGYTF
TGCGCCAGCAGCCCAGGGGGGCCCTATGGCTACACCTTC
>TRBV7-8|NA|TRBD1|TRBJ1-1|18
CASSLAPGQGARNTEAFF
TGTGCCAGCAGCTTAGCTCCTGGACAGGGGGCAAGGAACACTGAAGCTTTCTTT
>TRBV15|NA|NA|TRBJ1-4|14
CATSRGGGNEKLFF
TGTGCCACCAGCAGGGGAGGGGGTAATGAAAAACTGTTTTTT
>TRBV28|NA|NA|TRBJ1-6|16
CATWGGMSSYNSPLHF
TGTGCCACCTGGGGGGGGATGAGCTCCTATAATTCACCCCTCCACTTT
>TRBV11-3|NA|NA|TRBJ1-1|14
CASSSSGGGGQAFF
TGTGCCAGCAGCTCCAGCGGAGGCGGAGGGCAAGCTTTCTTT
>TRBV2|NA|NA|TRBJ1-6|17
CASSEVVAGSVFSPLHF
TGTGCCAGCAGTGAAGTGGTGGCAGGGTCGGTATTTTCACCCCTCCACTTT
>TRBV29-1|NA|TRBD1|TRBJ1-5|12
CSVGTGVQPQHF
TGCAGCGTTGGGACAGGGGTTCAGCCCCAGCATTTT
>TRBV3-1/TRBV3-2|NA|NA|TRBJ2-1|16
CASSQDGRASYNEQFF
TGTGCCAGCAGCCAAGATGGCAGGGCCTCCTACAATGAGCAGTTCTTC
>TRBV4-1|NA|NA|TRBJ1-1|14
CASSQDPGNTEAFF
TGCGCCAGCAGCCAAGATCCAGGGAACACTGAAGCTTTCTTT
>TRBV5-1|NA|NA|TRBJ2-7|14
CASSLASSDVEQYF
TGCGCCAGCAGCTTGGCGTCTAGCGATGTAGAGCAGTACTTC
>TRBV29-1|NA|TRBD1|TRBJ2-1|13
CSTGTGSYNEQFF
TGCAGCACCGGGACAGGGTCTTACAATGAGCAGTTCTTC
>TRBV9|NA|NA|TRBJ2-7|15
CASSVSDAGWYEQYF
TGTGCCAGCAGCGTTTCAGATGCGGGTTGGTACGAGCAGTACTTC
>TRBV12-5|NA|NA|TRBJ2-5|15
CASGPPNMGAETQYF
TGTGCTAGTGGACCACCCAACATGGGGGCAGAGACCCAGTACTTC
>TRBV5-4|NA|NA|TRBJ1-1|15
CASSRGWSLNTEAFF
TGTGCCAGCAGCCGGGGTTGGTCGCTGAACACTGAAGCTTTCTTT
>TRBV4-1|few|TRBD2|TRBJ2-5|18
CASSQDYLAGGYQETQYF
TGCGCCAGCAGCCAAGATTATCTAGCGGGGGGGTACCAAGAGACCCAGTACTTC
>TRBV4-1|once|TRBD1|TRBJ1-4|17
CASSQEWDSPTNEKLFF
TGCGCCAGCAGCCAAGAATGGGACAGTCCAACTAATGAAAAACTGTTTTTT
>TRBV3-1/TRBV3-2|NA|NA|TRBJ2-1|13
CASSVTEYNEQFF
TGTGCCAGCAGTGTAACGGAGTACAATGAGCAGTTCTTC
>TRBV2|NA|TRBD1|TRBJ1-6|14
CASSPGQGLLPLHF
TGTGCCAGCAGCCCTGGACAGGGGCTATTACCCCTCCACTTT
>TRBV7-8|few|TRBD1|TRBJ1-6|13
CASSLPGQSPLHF
TGTGCCAGCAGTCTTCCGGGACAGTCACCCCTCCACTTT
>TRBV5-1|NA|NA|TRBJ2-7|15
CASSLSRGINYEQYF
TGCGCCAGCAGCTTGAGTCGGGGGATAAACTACGAGCAGTACTTC
>TRBV11-2|NA|TRBD1|TRBJ1-3|17
CASSIATTGGIGNTIYF
TGTGCCAGCAGCATAGCAACGACAGGGGGTATCGGAAACACCATATATTTT
>TRBV19|few|TRBD1|TRBJ2-7|14
CASSEGTGNYEQYF
TGTGCCAGTAGTGAAGGGACAGGGAATTACGAGCAGTACTTC
>TRBV10-3|once|TRBD1|TRBJ2-1|18
CAISDGTGAPRAYNEQFF
TGTGCCATCAGTGATGGGACAGGGGCCCCACGAGCGTACAATGAGCAGTTCTTC
>TRBV9|NA|NA|TRBJ2-1|16
CASSARTSAGGDEQFF
TGTGCCAGCAGCGCGAGGACCAGCGCTGGAGGCGATGAGCAGTTCTTC
>TRBV7-8|NA|TRBD1|TRBJ2-5|13
CASSDDREETQYF
TGTGCCAGCAGCGACGACAGGGAAGAGACCCAGTACTTC
>TRBV4-3|NA|TRBD1|TRBJ2-7|14
CASSHGQGSYEQYF
TGCGCCAGCAGCCACGGACAGGGGTCCTACGAGCAGTACTTC
>TRBV6-5|NA|TRBD2|TRBJ2-3|15
CASRATSGGTDTQYF
TGTGCCAGCAGGGCGACTAGCGGGGGCACAGATACGCAGTATTTT
>TRBV14|NA|NA|TRBJ1-6|16
CASSQDPTRDRSPLHF
TGTGCCAGCAGCCAAGACCCAACTAGGGATCGGTCACCCCTCCACTTT
>TRBV4-3|NA|TRBD1|TRBJ1-2|15
CASSQDLDRFYGYTF
TGCGCCAGCAGCCAAGATCTGGACAGGTTCTATGGCTACACCTTC
>TRBV19|NA|TRBD1|TRBJ1-1|13
CASREQGRTEAFF
TGTGCCAGTAGGGAACAGGGGAGGACTGAAGCTTTCTTT
>TRBV19|once|TRBD1|TRBJ1-4|15
CASSTPGQGGEKLFF
TGTGCCAGTAGTACCCCGGGACAGGGTGGTGAAAAACTGTTTTTT
>TRBV27|NA|TRBD2|TRBJ2-1|15
CASIGLASGYNEQFF
TGTGCCAGCATTGGACTCGCTAGCGGATACAATGAGCAGTTCTTC
>TRBV5-6|NA|NA|TRBJ1-1|16
CASSNEAGGRNTEAFF
TGTGCCAGCAGCAATGAAGCTGGAGGGAGAAACACTGAAGCTTTCTTT
>TRBV2|NA|TRBD1|TRBJ1-2|13
CASSYRGRGGYTF
TGTGCCAGCAGCTACAGGGGTAGAGGCGGCTACACCTTC
>TRBV19|NA|NA|TRBJ1-5|14
CASDGQQTNQPQHF
TGTGCCTCCGACGGACAGCAAACCAATCAGCCCCAGCATTTT
>TRBV9|NA|TRBD1|TRBJ2-1|15
CASSVAVDRESEQFF
TGTGCCAGCAGCGTAGCCGTCGACAGGGAGAGTGAGCAGTTCTTC
>TRBV4-1|NA|TRBD1|TRBJ2-3|15
CASSPRDRVSDTQYF
TGCGCCAGCAGCCCCCGGGACAGGGTATCAGATACGCAGTATTTT
>TRBV3-1/TRBV3-2|NA|NA|TRBJ1-2|11
CASSQVDGYTF
TGTGCCAGCAGCCAAGTAGATGGCTACACCTTC
>TRBV5-1|NA|NA|TRBJ1-3|14
CASSDGSSGNTIYF
TGCGCCAGCAGCGACGGGAGCTCTGGAAACACCATATATTTT
>TRBV27|NA|NA|TRBJ1-3|17
CASSSGTFLSSGNTIYF
TGTGCCAGCAGTTCTGGGACATTCCTCAGCTCTGGAAACACCATATATTTT
>TRBV5-8|NA|NA|TRBJ1-3|16
CASSFRRGNSGNTIYF
TGTGCCAGCAGCTTCCGGCGGGGAAACTCTGGAAACACCATATATTTT
>TRBV11-2|NA|TRBD1|TRBJ1-6|15
CASSLATGGNSPLHF
TGTGCCAGCAGCTTAGCAACAGGGGGAAATTCACCCCTCCACTTT
>TRBV29-1|NA|TRBD2|TRBJ2-3|15
CSVGTSGGPADTQYF
TGCAGCGTGGGGACTAGCGGGGGGCCGGCAGATACGCAGTATTTT
>TRBV5-1|NA|TRBD1|TRBJ1-2|17
CASSLSPGGFTDYGYTF
TGCGCCAGCAGCTTGAGCCCAGGGGGCTTCACCGACTATGGCTACACCTTC
>TRBV7-3|NA|NA|TRBJ2-1|13
CASSFPGFNEQFF
TGTGCCAGCTCATTTCCAGGTTTTAATGAGCAGTTCTTC
>TRBV19|NA|TRBD1|TRBJ1-5|15
CASSSNRGSNQPQHF
TGTGCCAGTAGTAGCAACAGGGGGAGCAATCAGCCCCAGCATTTT
>TRBV6-6|NA|NA|TRBJ1-6|12
CASSRGNSPLHF
TGTGCCAGCAGCCGCGGCAATTCACCCCTCCACTTT
>TRBV13|NA|NA|TRBJ2-7|14
CASSLGSRAYEQYF
TGTGCCAGCAGCTTAGGGTCCAGGGCCTACGAGCAGTACTTC
>TRBV5-1|NA|TRBD1|TRBJ2-7|15
CASSFSTGATGEQYF
TGCGCCAGCAGCTTCTCGACAGGGGCAACGGGGGAGCAGTACTTC